This TCR beta chain was retrieved from a study of blood T cell repertoires in COVID-19. As for the study in general: Acute and convalescent COVID-19 specimens originated in the United States, Italy and Spain. PBMCs, B-cell-depleted T cells, or T cells were the source of the cDNA or gDNA that made up the material.

This clone appeared a single time. Trimming took 8 bases from V and 2 from J, leaving 7 bases between them. Looked up from germline, CDR1 is MDHEN and CDR2 is SYDVKM. The CDR3 runs to 11 residues. In the study's own analysis: Scientists estimated how many nucleated cells there were by amplifying reference gene primers. Some clones are missing from TCRdb's copy, which holds only in-frame ones; the method was immunoSEQ multiplex PCR. D and trimming were read from the DNA, whereas the V and J calls and clone size are those reported in that table. The sample includes 200,000 or so clones, about 85% of them seen just once.

The sample taken for sequencing was peripheral blood. The chain carries TRBV28 and TRBJ2-7; D is uncertain. The TCR sequence derives from a man in his 70s with active or convalescent COVID-19. The CDR3 DNA reads as TGTGCCAGCGGCACCCCCTACGAGCAGTACTTC. Translating it yields CASGTPYEQYF.